The present T cell receptor beta chain was sequenced within a study of radiotherapy plus CTLA-4 blockade in lung cancer. The CDR3 consists of 15 residues. V lost 4 bases to trimming and J lost 0 bases; unmatched junction nucleotides: 2. Germline assignment: CDR1 MNHEY and CDR2 SVGAGI. Notes on the study in general: It was early blood T cell clone dynamics, with interferon-beta, that reportedly best predicted response. In blood, tumor-derived TCR clones expanded after radiotherapy plus ipilimumab.

CTLA-4 blockade using ipilimumab, together with focal radiation, was received by patients with chemo-refractory metastatic non-small-cell lung cancer. Only in-frame clones appear in the TCRdb table, and some are missing; sequencing was by immunoSEQ multiplex PCR. In the table there are 60,000 to 85,000 clones, around nine tenths of which are singletons. As to this clone: Its antigen is unknown. At the DNA level, this CDR3 is encoded by other sequences in the same sample as well.

This chain connects TRBV6-5 to TRBJ1-3; 8 bases map to TRBD1. This receptor was taken from a human donor with non-small cell lung cancer who had stable disease on radiotherapy plus ipilimumab. The starting material was peripheral blood, obtained from a patient treated with radiotherapy plus ipilimumab. The CDR3 region is CASSSTGGSGNTIYF. Written as DNA, the CDR3 is TGTGCCAGCAGTTCTACAGGGGGCTCTGGAAACACCATATATTTT.